The 12 T cell receptor beta chains below were found in one sample sequenced in a study of CD8 T cells in ankylosing spondylitis. From the 5' RACE reads, TCRdb called clonotypes with MiXCR, one entry per CDR3 protein. The table lists approximately 290,000 distinct CDR3 sequences, 20% of them singletons, with around 3.2% in the top ten. Specimen: blood, either unsorted or a sorted T cell fraction (not recorded which). The source is a female donor with ankylosing spondylitis or in good health (not recorded which).

The chain couples TRBV20-1 to TRBJ2-3; D assignment may be TRBD1 or TRBD2 (5 bases each). Trimming removed 3 bases from V and 3 bases from J, with 16 bases in between. The CDR3 spans 15 residues. Germline CDR1 DFQATT, CDR2 SNEGSKA (reference sequence). The CDR3, as DNA: TGCAGTGCTAGGACCCGTCCCGAGGGGACAGATACGCAGTATTTT. This codes for CSARTRPEGTDTQYF.

The genes are TRBV30 and TRBJ2-3, with 9 bases aligning to TRBD2. Germline V CDR1 and CDR2: GTSNPN, SVGIG (reference sequence). Germline trimming cut 4 bases from V and 3 bases from J; bases unmatched to any gene: 2. The CDR3 runs to 13 residues. This CDR3 reads CAWTAGGTDTQYF. As DNA, the CDR3 is TGTGCCTGGACAGCGGGAGGAACAGATACGCAGTATTTT.

V is TRBV10-3 and J is TRBJ2-2, with 9 positions matching TRBD2. V lost 6 bases, J lost 2 bases, and 1 base stayed unmatched. This CDR3 region has 14 residues. Germline V gene data show CDR1 as ENHRY and CDR2 as SYGVKD. CDR3: CAIRGTSNTGELFF. CDR3 DNA: TGTGCCATCAGGGGGACTAGCAACACCGGGGAGCTGTTTTTT.

This clonotype was seen a few times. The rearrangement joins TRBV27 to TRBJ2-1, with no clear D. The CDR3 contains 14 residues. Germline V gives CDR1 MNHEY, CDR2 SMNVEV (reference sequence). The ends were cut back, 4 bases at V and 3 bases at J, with 10 bases in the middle. The CDR3: CASSSEVSYNEQFF. The DNA of the CDR3 is TGTGCCAGCAGTTCAGAGGTCAGCTACAATGAGCAGTTCTTC.

The rearrangement uses TRBV9 and TRBJ1-4; D gene ambiguous. From germline, CDR1 is SGDLS and CDR2 YYNGEE. Trimming took 1 base from V and 10 from J, leaving 17 bases between them. The CDR3 has 15 residues. This CDR3 is CASSVNGERKGKLFF. CDR3 coding DNA: TGTGCCAGCAGCGTAAATGGGGAAAGGAAAGGAAAACTGTTTTTT.

The chain has TRBV7-2 and TRBJ2-3; D call uncertain. Deletions cut 1 base from V and 6 bases from J, with 11 bases between. In germline, CDR1 is SGHTA, CDR2 FQGNSA. The CDR3 has 14 amino acids. In nucleotides, the CDR3 is TGTGCCAGCAGCTTAGGGGCGGCCGGCGATACGCAGTATTTT. Translating it yields CASSLGAAGDTQYF.

This clonotype was observed a handful of times. This chain connects TRBV7-9 to TRBJ1-1; tentatively, D is TRBD1 (5 bases). There are 15 residues in the CDR3. V lost 0 bases and J lost 5, with 13 bases in between. CDR1 is SEHNR and CDR2 is FQNEAQ in the germline V gene (reference sequence). The CDR3, as DNA: TGTGCCAGCAGCTTAGCGCTGACAGTTGGTACTGAAGCTTTCTTT. Its protein is CASSLALTVGTEAFF. Full variable domain (rest looked up from reference TRBV7-9 and TRBJ1-1): DTGVSQNPRHKITKRGQNVTFRCDPISEHNRLYWYRQTLGQGPEFLTYFQNEAQLEKSRLLSDRFSAERPKGSFSTLEIQRTEQGDSAMYLCASSLALTVGTEAFFGQGTRLTVV.

This clonotype was detected only a few times. The chain is built from TRBV10-3 and TRBJ2-1, with D tentatively TRBD2 (5 bases). The germline V gene has CDR1 ENHRY and CDR2 SYGVKD. The length of the CDR3 is 11 residues. Trimming removed 6 bases from V and 10 bases from J, with 10 bases in between. The CDR3 loop is CAIRDFEEQFF. The CDR3 DNA sequence: TGTGCCATCAGGGACTTTGAGGAGCAGTTCTTC.

This clonotype was picked up a small number of times. The chain carries TRBV5-5 and TRBJ2-1; 10 bases line up with TRBD1. With V trimmed by 5 bases and J by 5 bases, 1 base remained unmatched. The CDR3 consists of 13 residues. CDR1 SGHKS and CDR2 YYEKEE come from the germline V gene (reference sequence). CDR3 protein: CASSGTGDNEQFF. The CDR3 DNA is TGTGCCAGCAGTGGGACAGGGGACAATGAGCAGTTCTTC.

This chain joins TRBV12-3 or TRBV12-4 and TRBJ2-5, with D tentatively TRBD1 (5 bases). This CDR3 spans 13 amino acids. Trimming cost V 1 base and J 7 bases, with 10 bases left between them. The CDR3 here is CASSLDRKGTQYF. The CDR3 bases are TGTGCCAGCAGTTTAGACAGGAAAGGGACCCAGTACTTC.

The chain is built from TRBV13 and TRBJ1-1; tentative D call: TRBD1 (5 bases). The germline V gene encodes CDR1 PRHDT and CDR2 FYEKMQ (reference sequence). V was shortened by 2 bases and J by 6 bases, with 13 bases between the two germline ends. This CDR3 has 14 residues. The CDR3 reads CASSLSRRVAEAFF. DNA for the CDR3: TGTGCCAGCAGCTTAAGTCGCAGGGTCGCTGAAGCTTTCTTT.

The chain employs TRBV7-2 and TRBJ2-5, with D perhaps being TRBD1 or TRBD2 (6 bases each). CDR3 size: 15 residues. V was clipped by 5 bases and J by 5 bases, with 18 bases between them. Germline values: CDR1 SGHTA, CDR2 FQGNSA. The CDR3, as DNA: TGTGCCAGCAGCCCCAAGGGGGGAGGTTGGGAGACCCAGTACTTC. It codes for CASSPKGGGWETQYF.